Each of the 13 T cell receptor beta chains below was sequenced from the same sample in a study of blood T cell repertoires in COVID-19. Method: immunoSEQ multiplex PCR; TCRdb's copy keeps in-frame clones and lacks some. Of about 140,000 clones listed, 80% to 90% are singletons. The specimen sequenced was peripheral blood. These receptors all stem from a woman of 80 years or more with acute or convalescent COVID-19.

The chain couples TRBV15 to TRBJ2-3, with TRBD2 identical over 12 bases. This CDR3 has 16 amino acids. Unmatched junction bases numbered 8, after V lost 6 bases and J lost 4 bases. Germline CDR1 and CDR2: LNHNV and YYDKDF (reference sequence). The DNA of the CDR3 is TGTGCCACCAGGCTAGCGGGGGGGCCCTTGGCAGATACGCAGTATTTT. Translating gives CATRLAGGPLADTQYF.

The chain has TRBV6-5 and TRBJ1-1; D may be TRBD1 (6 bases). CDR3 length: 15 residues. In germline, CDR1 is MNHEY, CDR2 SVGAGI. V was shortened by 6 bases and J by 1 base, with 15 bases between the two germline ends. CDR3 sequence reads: CASSPRGSPNTEAFF. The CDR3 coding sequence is TGTGCCAGCAGCCCGAGGGGGTCTCCGAACACTGAAGCTTTCTTT.

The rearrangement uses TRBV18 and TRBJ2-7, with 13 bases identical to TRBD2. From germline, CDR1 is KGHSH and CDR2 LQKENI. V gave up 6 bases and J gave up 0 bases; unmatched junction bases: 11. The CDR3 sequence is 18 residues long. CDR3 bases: TGTGCCAGCTCTACTAGCGGGGGGGCATTTCGGAACTCCTACGAGCAGTACTTC. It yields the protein CASSTSGGAFRNSYEQYF.

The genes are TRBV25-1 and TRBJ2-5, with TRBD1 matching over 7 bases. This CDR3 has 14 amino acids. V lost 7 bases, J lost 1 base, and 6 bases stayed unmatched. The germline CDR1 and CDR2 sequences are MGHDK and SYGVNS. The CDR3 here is CASKDRVTQETQYF. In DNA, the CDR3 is TGTGCCAGCAAAGACAGGGTTACCCAAGAGACCCAGTACTTC.

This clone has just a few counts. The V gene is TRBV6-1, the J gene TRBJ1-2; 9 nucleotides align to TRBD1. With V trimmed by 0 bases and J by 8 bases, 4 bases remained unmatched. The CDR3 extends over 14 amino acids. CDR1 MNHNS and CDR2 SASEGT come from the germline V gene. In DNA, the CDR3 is TGTGCCAGCAGTGAAGCTAACAGGGGGCGAGGCTACACCTTC. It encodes CASSEANRGRGYTF.

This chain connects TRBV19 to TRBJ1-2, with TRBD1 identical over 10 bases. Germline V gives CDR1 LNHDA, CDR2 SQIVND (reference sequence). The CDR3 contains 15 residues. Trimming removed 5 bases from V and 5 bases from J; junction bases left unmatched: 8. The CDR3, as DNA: TGTGCCAGTAGTTCCTGGGACAGGGGAATATATGGCTACACCTTC. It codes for CASSSWDRGIYGYTF.

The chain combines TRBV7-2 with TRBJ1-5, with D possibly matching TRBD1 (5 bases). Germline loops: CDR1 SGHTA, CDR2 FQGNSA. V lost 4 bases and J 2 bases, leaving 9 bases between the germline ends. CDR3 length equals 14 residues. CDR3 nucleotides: TGTGCCAGCAGCTACCAGGGTGGCAATCAGCCCCAGCATTTT. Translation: CASSYQGGNQPQHF.

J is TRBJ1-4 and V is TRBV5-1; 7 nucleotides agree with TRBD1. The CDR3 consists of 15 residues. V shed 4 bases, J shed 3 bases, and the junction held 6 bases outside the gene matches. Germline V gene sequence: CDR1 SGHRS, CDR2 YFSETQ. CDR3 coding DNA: TGCGCCAGCAGCAATCAACAGGGGCCTAATGAAAAACTGTTTTTT. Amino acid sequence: CASSNQQGPNEKLFF.

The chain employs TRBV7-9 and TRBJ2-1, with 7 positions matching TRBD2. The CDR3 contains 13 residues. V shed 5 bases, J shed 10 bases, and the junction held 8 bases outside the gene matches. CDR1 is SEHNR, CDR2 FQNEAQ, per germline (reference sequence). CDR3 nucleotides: TGTGCCAGCAGCGCGCCCGGGGGGTCAGAGCAGTTCTTC. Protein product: CASSAPGGSEQFF.

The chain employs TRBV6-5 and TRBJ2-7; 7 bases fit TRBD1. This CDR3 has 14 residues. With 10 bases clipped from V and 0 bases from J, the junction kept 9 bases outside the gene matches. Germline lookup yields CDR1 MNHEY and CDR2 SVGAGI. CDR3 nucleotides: TGTGCCACCGCTGACAGGGAACGCTCCTACGAGCAGTACTTC. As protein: CATADRERSYEQYF.

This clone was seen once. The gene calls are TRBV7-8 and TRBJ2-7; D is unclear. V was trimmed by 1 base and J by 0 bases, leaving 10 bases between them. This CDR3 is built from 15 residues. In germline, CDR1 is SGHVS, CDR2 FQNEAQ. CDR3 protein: CASSLGVVSSYEQYF. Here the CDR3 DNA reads TGTGCCAGCAGCTTAGGAGTCGTCTCCTCCTACGAGCAGTACTTC.

CDR3 in amino acids: CASSRSGGYGYTF. The CDR3 DNA sequence: TGTGCCAGCAGTCGCTCGGGGGGCTATGGCTACACCTTC. The chain combines TRBV5-4 with TRBJ1-2, with D perhaps matching TRBD1 (5 bases). Trimming removed 5 bases at V and 4 bases at J, with 12 bases between. The CDR3 totals 13 residues. CDR1 and CDR2 (germline): SGHNT, YYREEE (reference sequence).

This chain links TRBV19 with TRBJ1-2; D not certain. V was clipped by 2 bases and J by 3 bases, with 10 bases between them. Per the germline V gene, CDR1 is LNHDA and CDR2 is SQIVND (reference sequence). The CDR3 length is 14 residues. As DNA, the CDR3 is TGTGCCAGTAGTATATTGGGTCAGGACTATGGCTACACCTTC. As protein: CASSILGQDYGYTF. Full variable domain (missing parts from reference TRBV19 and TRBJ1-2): DGGITQSPKYLFRKEGQNVTLSCEQNLNHDAMYWYRQDPGQGLRLIYYSQIVNDFQKGDIAEGYSVSREKKESFPLTVTSAQKNPTAFYLCASSILGQDYGYTFGSGTRLTVV.